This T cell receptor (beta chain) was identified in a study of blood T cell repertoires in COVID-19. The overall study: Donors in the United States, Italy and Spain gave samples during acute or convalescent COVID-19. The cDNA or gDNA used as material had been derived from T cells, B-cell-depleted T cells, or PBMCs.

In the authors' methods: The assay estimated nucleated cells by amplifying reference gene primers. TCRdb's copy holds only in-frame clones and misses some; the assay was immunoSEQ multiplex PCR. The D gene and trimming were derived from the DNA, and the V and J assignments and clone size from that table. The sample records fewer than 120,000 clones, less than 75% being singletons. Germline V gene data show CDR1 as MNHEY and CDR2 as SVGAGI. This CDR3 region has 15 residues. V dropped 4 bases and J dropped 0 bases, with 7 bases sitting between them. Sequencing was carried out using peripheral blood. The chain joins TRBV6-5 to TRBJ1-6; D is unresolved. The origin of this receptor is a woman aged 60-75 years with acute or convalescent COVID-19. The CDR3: CASSSGTSYNSPLHF. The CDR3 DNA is TGTGCCAGCAGTTCGGGAACCTCCTATAATTCACCCCTCCACTTT.